This T cell receptor (beta chain) was identified in a study of control samples from healthy donors and cancer patients. From germline, CDR1 is LNHDA and CDR2 SQIVND (reference sequence). The CDR3 has 15 amino acids. The V end was cut by 1 base, the J end by 7 bases, with 16 bases between. Measured with immunoSEQ multiplex PCR; TCRdb has only the in-frame clones, and not every one. The sample gives around 71,000 clones, less than 95% of which show up once; around 1.2% is in the top ten. This chain connects TRBV19 to TRBJ1-1; weak D call: TRBD1 (5 bases). Sequencing was done on a sample of PBMCs. This receptor was taken from a woman between 50 and 59 years old with colorectal cancer. The CDR3 sequence: CASSIVAGTGGEAFF. As DNA, the CDR3 is TGTGCCAGTAGTATAGTCGCCGGGACCGGTGGTGAAGCTTTCTTT.